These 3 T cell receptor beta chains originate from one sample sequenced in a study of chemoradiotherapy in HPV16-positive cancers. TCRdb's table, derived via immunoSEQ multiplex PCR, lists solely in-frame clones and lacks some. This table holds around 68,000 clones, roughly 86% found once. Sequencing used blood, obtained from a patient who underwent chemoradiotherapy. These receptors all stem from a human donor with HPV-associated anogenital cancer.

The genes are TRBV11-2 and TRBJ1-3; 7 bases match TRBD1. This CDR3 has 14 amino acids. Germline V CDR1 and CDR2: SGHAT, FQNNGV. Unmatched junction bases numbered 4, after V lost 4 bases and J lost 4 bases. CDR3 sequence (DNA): TGTGCCAGCAGCTCCAGGGGGATCGGAAACACCATATATTTT. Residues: CASSSRGIGNTIYF.

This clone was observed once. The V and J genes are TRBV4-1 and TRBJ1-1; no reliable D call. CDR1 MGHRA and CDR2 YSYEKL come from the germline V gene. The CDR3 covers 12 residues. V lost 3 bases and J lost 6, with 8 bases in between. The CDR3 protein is CASSQRTSEAFF. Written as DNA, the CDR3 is TGCGCCAGCAGCCAGCGGACCTCTGAAGCTTTCTTT.

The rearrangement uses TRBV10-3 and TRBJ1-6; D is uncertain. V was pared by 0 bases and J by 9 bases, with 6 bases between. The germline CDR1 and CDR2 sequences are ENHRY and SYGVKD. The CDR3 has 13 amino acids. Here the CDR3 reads CAISESLGSPLHF. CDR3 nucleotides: TGTGCCATCAGTGAGTCCCTAGGTTCACCCCTCCACTTT.